This TCR beta chain comes out of a study of blood T cell repertoires in COVID-19. The wider study: The origin of the acute and convalescent COVID-19 samples was the United States, Italy and Spain. The analysed material was cDNA or gDNA that came from T cells, B-cell-depleted T cells, or PBMCs.

Data came from immunoSEQ multiplex PCR; TCRdb stores just in-frame clones and leaves some out. This sample has 45,000 to 55,000 clones, with less than 95% found just once. V was trimmed by 0 bases and J by 8 bases, leaving 8 bases between them. Germline V CDR1 and CDR2: SGHAT, FQNNGV. CDR3 length: 12 amino acids. This TCR derives from a human donor in a cohort sampled during active COVID-19. J is TRBJ2-7 and V is TRBV11-2; the D gene is possibly TRBD2 (6 bases). The material sequenced was peripheral blood. The CDR3 region is CASSLEGGKQYF. The CDR3 DNA is TGTGCCAGCAGCTTAGAGGGCGGGAAGCAGTACTTC.